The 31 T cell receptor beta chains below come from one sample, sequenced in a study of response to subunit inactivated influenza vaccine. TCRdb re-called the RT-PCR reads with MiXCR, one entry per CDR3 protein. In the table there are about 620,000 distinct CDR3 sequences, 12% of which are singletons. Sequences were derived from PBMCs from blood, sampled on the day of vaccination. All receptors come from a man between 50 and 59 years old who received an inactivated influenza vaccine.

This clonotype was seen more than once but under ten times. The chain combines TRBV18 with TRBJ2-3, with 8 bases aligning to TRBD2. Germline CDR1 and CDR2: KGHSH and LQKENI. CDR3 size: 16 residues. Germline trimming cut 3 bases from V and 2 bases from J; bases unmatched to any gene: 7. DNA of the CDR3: TGTGCCAGCTCACCCCGGCGGGAGGCCCCCACAGATACGCAGTATTTT. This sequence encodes CASSPRREAPTDTQYF.

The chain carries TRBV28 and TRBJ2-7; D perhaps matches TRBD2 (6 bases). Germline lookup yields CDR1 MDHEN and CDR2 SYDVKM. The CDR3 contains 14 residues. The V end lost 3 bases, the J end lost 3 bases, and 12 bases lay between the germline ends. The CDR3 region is CASSFGGSFYEQYF. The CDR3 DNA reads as TGTGCCAGCAGTTTTGGAGGGAGCTTCTACGAGCAGTACTTC. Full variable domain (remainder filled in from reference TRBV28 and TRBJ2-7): DVKVTQSSRYLVKRTGEKVFLECVQDMDHENMFWYRQDPGLGLRLIYFSYDVKMKEKGDIPEGYSVSREKKERFSLILESASTNQTSMYLCASSFGGSFYEQYFGPGTRLTVT.

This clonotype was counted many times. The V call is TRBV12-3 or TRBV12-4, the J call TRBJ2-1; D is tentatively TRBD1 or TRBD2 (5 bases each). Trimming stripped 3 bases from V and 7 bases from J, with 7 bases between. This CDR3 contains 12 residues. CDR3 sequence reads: CASSFWGNEQFF. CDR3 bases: TGTGCCAGCAGTTTCTGGGGGAATGAGCAGTTCTTC.

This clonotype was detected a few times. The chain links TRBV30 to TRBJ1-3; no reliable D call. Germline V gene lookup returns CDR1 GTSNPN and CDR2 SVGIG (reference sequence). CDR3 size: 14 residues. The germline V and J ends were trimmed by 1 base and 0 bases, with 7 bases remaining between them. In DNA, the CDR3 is TGTGCCTGGAGTGGAGCCGGCTCTGGAAACACCATATATTTT. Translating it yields CAWSGAGSGNTIYF.

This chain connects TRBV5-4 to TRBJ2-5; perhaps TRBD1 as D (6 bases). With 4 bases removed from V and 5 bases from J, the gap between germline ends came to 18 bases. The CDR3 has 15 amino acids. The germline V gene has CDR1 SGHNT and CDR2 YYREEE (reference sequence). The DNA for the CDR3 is TGTGCCAGCAGCGGCCGGGACAACCTTAGGGAGACCCAGTACTTC. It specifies CASSGRDNLRETQYF.

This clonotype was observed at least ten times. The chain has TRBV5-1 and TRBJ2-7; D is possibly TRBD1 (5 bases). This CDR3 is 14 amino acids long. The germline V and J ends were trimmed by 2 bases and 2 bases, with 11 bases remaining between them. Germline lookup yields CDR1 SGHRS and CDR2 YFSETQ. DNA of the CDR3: TGCGCCAGCAGCTTTGGGGCACCCCCCTACGAGCAGTACTTC. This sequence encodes CASSFGAPPYEQYF.

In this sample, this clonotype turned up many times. In nucleotides, the CDR3 is TGCAGTGCTAGAGGCAGGGACAGAAGTTCCTACAATGAGCAGTTCTTC. Its protein product is CSARGRDRSSYNEQFF. This chain joins TRBV20-1 and TRBJ2-1; 7 nucleotides agree with TRBD1. The V and J ends lost 1 base and 1 base, in that order; junction bases with no gene match: 7. The CDR3 spans 16 residues. Per the germline V gene, CDR1 is DFQATT and CDR2 is SNEGSKA (reference sequence).

The CDR3 DNA is TGCAGTTTCTGGGGCGGGGGTCTTCCGGGCACAGATACGCAGTATTTT. This gives the protein CSFWGGGLPGTDTQYF. The chain recombines TRBV20-1 with TRBJ2-3; 7 nucleotides align to TRBD2. J lost 1 base, V lost 8 bases, and 15 bases had no gene match. This CDR3 is built from 16 residues. CDR1 is DFQATT and CDR2 is SNEGSKA in the germline V gene (reference sequence).

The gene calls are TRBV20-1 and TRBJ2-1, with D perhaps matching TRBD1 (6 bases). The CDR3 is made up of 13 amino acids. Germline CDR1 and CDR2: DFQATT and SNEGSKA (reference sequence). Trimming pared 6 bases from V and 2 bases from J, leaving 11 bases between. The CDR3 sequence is CSAHRDTYNEQFF. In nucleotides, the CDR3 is TGCAGTGCCCACCGGGACACCTACAATGAGCAGTTCTTC.

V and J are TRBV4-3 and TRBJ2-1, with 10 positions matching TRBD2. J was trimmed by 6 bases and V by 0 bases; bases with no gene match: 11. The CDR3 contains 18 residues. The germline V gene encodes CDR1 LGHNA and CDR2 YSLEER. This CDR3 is CASSQEVSGRRYINEQFF. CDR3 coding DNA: TGCGCCAGCAGCCAAGAGGTTAGCGGGAGGAGATATATCAATGAGCAGTTCTTC.

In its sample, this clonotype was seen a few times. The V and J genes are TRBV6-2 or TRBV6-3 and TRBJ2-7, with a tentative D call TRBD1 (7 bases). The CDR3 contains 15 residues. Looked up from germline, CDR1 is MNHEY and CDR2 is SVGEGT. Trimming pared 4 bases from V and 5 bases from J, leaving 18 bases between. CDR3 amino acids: CASSWTGQRVDEQYF. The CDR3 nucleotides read TGTGCCAGCAGTTGGACAGGACAGCGGGTGGACGAGCAGTACTTC.

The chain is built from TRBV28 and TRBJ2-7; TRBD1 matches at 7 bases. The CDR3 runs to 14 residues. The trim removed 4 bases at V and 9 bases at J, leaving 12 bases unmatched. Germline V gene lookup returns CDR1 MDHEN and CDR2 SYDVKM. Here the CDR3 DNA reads TGTGCCAGCAGTTCTGGACAGGTCCCGGTGGGGCAGTACTTC. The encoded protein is CASSSGQVPVGQYF. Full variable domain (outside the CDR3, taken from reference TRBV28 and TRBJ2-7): DVKVTQSSRYLVKRTGEKVFLECVQDMDHENMFWYRQDPGLGLRLIYFSYDVKMKEKGDIPEGYSVSREKKERFSLILESASTNQTSMYLCASSSGQVPVGQYFGPGTRLTVT.

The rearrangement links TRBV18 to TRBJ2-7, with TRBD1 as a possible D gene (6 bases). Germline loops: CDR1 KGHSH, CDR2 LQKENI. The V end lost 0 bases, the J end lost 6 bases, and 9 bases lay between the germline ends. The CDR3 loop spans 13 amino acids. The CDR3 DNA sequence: TGTGCCAGCTCACCACCGTTGACAGGCGAGCAGTACTTC. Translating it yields CASSPPLTGEQYF. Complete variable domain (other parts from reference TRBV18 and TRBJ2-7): NAGVMQNPRHLVRRRGQEARLRCSPMKGHSHVYWYRQLPEEGLKFMVYLQKENIIDESGMPKERFSAEFPKEGPSILRIQQVVRGDSAAYFCASSPPLTGEQYFGPGTRLTVT.

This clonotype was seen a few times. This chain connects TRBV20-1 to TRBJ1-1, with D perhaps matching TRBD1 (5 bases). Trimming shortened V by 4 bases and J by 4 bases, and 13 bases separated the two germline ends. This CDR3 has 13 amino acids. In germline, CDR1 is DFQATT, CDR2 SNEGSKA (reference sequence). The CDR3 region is CSAKRPGGTEAFF. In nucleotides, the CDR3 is TGCAGTGCTAAACGGCCTGGGGGCACTGAAGCTTTCTTT.

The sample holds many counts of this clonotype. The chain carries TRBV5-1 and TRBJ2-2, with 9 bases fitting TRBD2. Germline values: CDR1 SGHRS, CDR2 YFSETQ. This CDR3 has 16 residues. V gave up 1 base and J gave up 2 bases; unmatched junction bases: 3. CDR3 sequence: CASSLLAGPNTGELFF. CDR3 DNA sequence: TGCGCCAGCAGCTTGCTAGCGGGGCCAAACACCGGGGAGCTGTTTTTT.

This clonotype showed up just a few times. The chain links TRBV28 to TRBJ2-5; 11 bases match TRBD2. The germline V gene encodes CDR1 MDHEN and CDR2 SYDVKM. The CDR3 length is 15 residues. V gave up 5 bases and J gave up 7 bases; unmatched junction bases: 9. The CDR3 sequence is CASSPHSGGVRTQYF. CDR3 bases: TGTGCCAGCAGTCCACATAGCGGGGGGGTACGGACCCAGTACTTC.

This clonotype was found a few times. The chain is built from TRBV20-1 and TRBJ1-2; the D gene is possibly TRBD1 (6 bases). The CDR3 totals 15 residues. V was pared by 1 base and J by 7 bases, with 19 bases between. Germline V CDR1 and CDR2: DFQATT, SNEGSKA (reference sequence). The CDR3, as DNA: TGCAGTGCTAGAGCACAGGGTAGTGGGGCCTCTGGCTACACCTTC. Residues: CSARAQGSGASGYTF.

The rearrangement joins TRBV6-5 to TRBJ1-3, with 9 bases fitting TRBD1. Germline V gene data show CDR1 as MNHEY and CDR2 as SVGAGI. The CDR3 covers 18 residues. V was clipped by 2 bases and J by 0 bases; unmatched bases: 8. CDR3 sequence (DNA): TGTGCCAGCAGTTACGGCCGGGACAGGGTCCGCTCTGGAAACACCATATATTTT. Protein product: CASSYGRDRVRSGNTIYF.

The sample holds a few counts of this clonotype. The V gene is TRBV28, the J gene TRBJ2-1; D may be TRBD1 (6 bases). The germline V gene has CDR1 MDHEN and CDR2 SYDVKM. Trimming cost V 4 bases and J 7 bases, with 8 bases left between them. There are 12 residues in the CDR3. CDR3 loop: CASSYRVNEQFF. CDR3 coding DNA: TGTGCCAGCAGTTACAGGGTGAATGAGCAGTTCTTC.

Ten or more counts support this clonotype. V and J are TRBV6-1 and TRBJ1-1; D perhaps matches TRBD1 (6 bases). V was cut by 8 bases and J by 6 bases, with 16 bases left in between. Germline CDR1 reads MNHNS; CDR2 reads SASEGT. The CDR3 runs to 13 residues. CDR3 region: CASGGRGDSEAFF. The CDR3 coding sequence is TGTGCCAGCGGAGGGAGGGGGGACTCTGAAGCTTTCTTT.

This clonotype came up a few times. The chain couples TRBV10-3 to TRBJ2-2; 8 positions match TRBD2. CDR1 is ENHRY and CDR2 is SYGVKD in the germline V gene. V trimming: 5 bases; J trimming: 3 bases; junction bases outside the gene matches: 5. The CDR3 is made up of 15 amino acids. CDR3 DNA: TGTGCCATCAGTTACGGGGGGGCGGACACCGGGGAGCTGTTTTTT. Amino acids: CAISYGGADTGELFF.

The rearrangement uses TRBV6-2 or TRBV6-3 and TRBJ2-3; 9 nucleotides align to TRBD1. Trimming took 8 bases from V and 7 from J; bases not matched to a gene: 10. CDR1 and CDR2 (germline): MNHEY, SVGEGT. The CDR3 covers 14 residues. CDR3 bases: TGTGCCAGCTTGGAGGACAGGGGTGCAAATACGCAGTATTTT. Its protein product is CASLEDRGANTQYF.

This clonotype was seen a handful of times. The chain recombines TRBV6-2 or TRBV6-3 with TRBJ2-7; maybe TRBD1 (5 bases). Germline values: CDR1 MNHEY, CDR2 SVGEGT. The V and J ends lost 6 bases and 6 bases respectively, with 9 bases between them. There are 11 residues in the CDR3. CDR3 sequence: CASRLRGEQYF. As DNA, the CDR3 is TGTGCCAGCAGACTAAGGGGCGAGCAGTACTTC.

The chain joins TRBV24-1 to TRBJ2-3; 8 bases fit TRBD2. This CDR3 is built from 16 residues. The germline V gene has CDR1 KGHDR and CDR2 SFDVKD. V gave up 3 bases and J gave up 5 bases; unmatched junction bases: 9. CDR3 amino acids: CATSDPGLATKDTQYF. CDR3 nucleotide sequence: TGTGCCACCAGTGATCCCGGACTAGCAACCAAAGATACGCAGTATTTT.

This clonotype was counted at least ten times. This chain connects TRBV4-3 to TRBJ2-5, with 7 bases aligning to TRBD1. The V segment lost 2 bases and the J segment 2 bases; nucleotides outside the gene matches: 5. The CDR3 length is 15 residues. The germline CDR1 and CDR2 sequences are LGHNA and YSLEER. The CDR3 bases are TGCGCCAGCAGCCAAAGGATCAGGGGGCAAGAGACCCAGTACTTC. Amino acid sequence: CASSQRIRGQETQYF.

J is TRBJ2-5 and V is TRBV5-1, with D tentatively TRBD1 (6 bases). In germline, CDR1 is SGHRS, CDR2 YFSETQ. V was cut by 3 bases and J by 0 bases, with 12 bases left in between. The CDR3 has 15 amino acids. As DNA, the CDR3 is TGCGCCAGCAGCTGGCGTACAGGGTACCAAGAGACCCAGTACTTC. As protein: CASSWRTGYQETQYF.

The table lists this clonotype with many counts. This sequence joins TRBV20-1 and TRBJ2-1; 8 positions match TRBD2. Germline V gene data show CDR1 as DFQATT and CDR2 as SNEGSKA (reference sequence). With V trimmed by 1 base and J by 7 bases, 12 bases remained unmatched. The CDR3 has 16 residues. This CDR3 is CSARVLTLADSNEQFF. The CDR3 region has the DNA TGCAGTGCTAGAGTTTTGACACTAGCGGACTCTAATGAGCAGTTCTTC.

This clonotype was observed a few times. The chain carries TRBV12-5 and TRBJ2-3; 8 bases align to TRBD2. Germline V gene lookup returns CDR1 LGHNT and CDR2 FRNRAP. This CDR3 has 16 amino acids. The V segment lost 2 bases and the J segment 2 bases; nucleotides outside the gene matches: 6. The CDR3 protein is CASGLWRGATTDTQYF. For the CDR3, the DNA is TGTGCTAGTGGTTTGTGGCGGGGGGCCACCACAGATACGCAGTATTTT. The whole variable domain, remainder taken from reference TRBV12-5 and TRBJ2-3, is DARVTQTPRHKVTEMGQEVTMRCQPILGHNTVFWYRQTMMQGLELLAYFRNRAPLDDSGMPKDRFSAEMPDATLATLKIQPSEPRDSAVYFCASGLWRGATTDTQYFGPGTRLTVL.

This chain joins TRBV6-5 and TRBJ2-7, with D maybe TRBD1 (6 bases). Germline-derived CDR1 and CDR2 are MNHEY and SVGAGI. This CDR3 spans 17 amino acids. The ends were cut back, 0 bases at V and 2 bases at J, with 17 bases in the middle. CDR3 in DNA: TGTGCCAGCAGTTACTCCTACAGGGTAGGGGGAACCTACGAGCAGTACTTC. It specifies CASSYSYRVGGTYEQYF.

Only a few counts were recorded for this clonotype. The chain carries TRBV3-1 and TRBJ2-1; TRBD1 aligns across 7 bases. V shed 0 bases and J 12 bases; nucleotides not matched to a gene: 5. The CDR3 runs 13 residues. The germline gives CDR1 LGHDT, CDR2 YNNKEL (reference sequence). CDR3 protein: CASSQDYRDRQFF. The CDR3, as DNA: TGTGCCAGCAGCCAAGATTACCGGGACAGGCAGTTCTTC.

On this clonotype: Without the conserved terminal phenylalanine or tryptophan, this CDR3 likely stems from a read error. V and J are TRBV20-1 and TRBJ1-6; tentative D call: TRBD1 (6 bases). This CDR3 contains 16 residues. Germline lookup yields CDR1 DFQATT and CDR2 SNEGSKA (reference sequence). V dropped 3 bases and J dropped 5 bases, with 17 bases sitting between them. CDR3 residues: CSASPPTGVNNSPLHL. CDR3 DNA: TGCAGTGCTAGCCCCCCGACAGGCGTCAATAATTCACCCCTCCACCTT.